What follows is one T cell receptor beta chain and its context. These data are taken from a study of T-cell memory formation after mild COVID-19. TCRdb re-derived calls from the 5' RACE reads in MiXCR, one entry per CDR3 protein. The sample lists hundreds of thousands of distinct CDR3 sequences, approximately 16% occurring once. The receptor was derived from a man between 18 and 29 years old who had mild COVID-19 (a few samples of this study predate the infection). Cell type and time point are not known. Input material: PBMCs or a T cell subset sorted from them (not recorded which).

The CDR3 sequence: CASSLGGTRAYGYTF. CDR3 bases: TGTGCCAGCAGCTTAGGAGGGACACGGGCCTATGGCTACACCTTC. This chain connects TRBV11-2 to TRBJ1-2, with D possibly TRBD1 on 6 matching bases. The CDR3 consists of 15 residues. Between the trimmed V and J ends, which lost 1 base and 4 bases, there was a span of 13 bases. CDR1 is SGHAT and CDR2 is FQNNGV in the germline V gene.